This T cell receptor (beta chain) was found in a study of shared clonotypes between healthy human individuals. Study-wide background: Three plates each covered CD4 naive and memory; CD8 naive two, CD8 memory one. Points from the study as a whole: Naive subsets tended to show greater estimated richness than memory subsets. Of the naive CD4 clonotypes, 4% to 5% were shared across a handful of donors.

J was trimmed by 8 bases and V by 6 bases; bases with no gene match: 3. The CDR3 spans 13 residues. CDR1 SGHNT and CDR2 YENEEA come from the germline V gene. Data came from immunoSEQ multiplex PCR; TCRdb stores just in-frame clones and leaves some out. The sample has 1.6 million or so clones, more than 95% seen once. In the case of this clone: Its antigen is not identified.

Investigators divided CD4+ cells into CD45RA+ naive and CD45RA-negative memory subsets. Sample: naive CD4+ T cells sorted from blood. Documented subset: CD45RA+ positively selected. The receptor's source is a man younger than 45 in good health. This chain links TRBV11-3 with TRBJ2-1; 11 bases line up with TRBD1. This CDR3 reads CASSRDRGDEQFF. DNA for the CDR3: TGTGCCAGCAGTCGGGACAGGGGGGATGAGCAGTTCTTC.